The next 6 T cell receptor beta chains were all read from a single sample in a study of blood T cell repertoires in COVID-19. Here immunoSEQ multiplex PCR was the method, and the copy in TCRdb shows in-frame clones only, minus some. This sample carries 9,500 to 10,000 clones, roughly 77% of them seen once, and the ten largest clones take about 22%. The sample taken for sequencing was peripheral blood. The origin of the receptors is a man aged 60 to 69 with active COVID-19.

V and J are TRBV5-1 and TRBJ1-3; possible D gene TRBD1, 5 bases. V lost 2 bases and J lost 2, with 20 bases in between. Germline V lookup: CDR1 SGHRS, CDR2 YFSETQ. CDR3 length equals 18 residues. The DNA for the CDR3 is TGCGCCAGCAGCTTTGGGAACCTGCAGGGTAATACTGGAAACACCATATATTTT. This gives the protein CASSFGNLQGNTGNTIYF.

The chain joins TRBV30 to TRBJ1-1, with D perhaps matching TRBD1 (5 bases). This CDR3 has 16 residues. V shed 0 bases and J shed 0 bases, with 14 bases lying between them. Per the germline V gene, CDR1 is GTSNPN and CDR2 is SVGIG (reference sequence). The CDR3 region is CAWSVWGGRMNTEAFF. CDR3 sequence (DNA): TGTGCCTGGAGTGTATGGGGGGGACGGATGAACACTGAAGCTTTCTTT.

The V call is TRBV9, the J call TRBJ2-1, with unresolved D. V was trimmed by 0 bases and J by 7 bases, leaving 11 bases between them. Germline-derived CDR1 and CDR2 are SGDLS and YYNGEE. CDR3 length equals 14 residues. The CDR3 DNA sequence: TGTGCCAGCAGCGTAGTCCCTAGTCGAAATGAGCAGTTCTTC. Translated, it gives CASSVVPSRNEQFF.

This sequence joins TRBV28 and TRBJ2-5; perhaps TRBD1 as D (6 bases). The CDR3 is made up of 16 amino acids. Germline V gene sequence: CDR1 MDHEN, CDR2 SYDVKM. The V and J ends lost 5 bases and 1 base respectively, with 17 bases between them. CDR3 nucleotide sequence: TGTGCCAGCAGTCCTCGGCAGGGGCAAGCCCAAGAGACCCAGTACTTC. Amino acids: CASSPRQGQAQETQYF.

The J gene is TRBJ2-5, the V gene TRBV7-3, with 9 bases that match TRBD1. After removal of 2 bases from V and 2 bases from J, the junction contained 3 bases not matched to a gene. The CDR3 runs 15 residues. Per the germline V gene, CDR1 is SGHTA and CDR2 is FQGTGA. The CDR3 region is CASSLGTGFQETQYF. In DNA, the CDR3 is TGTGCCAGCAGCTTAGGGACAGGGTTTCAAGAGACCCAGTACTTC.

The chain has TRBV19 and TRBJ2-1; 11 nucleotides line up with TRBD1. CDR1 is LNHDA, CDR2 SQIVND, per germline (reference sequence). V gave up 4 bases and J gave up 9 bases; unmatched junction bases: 8. The CDR3 has 15 residues. The CDR3 bases are TGTGCCAGTAGTACCCGGACAGGGGGCAGTTCTGAGCAGTTCTTC. This gives the protein CASSTRTGGSSEQFF.